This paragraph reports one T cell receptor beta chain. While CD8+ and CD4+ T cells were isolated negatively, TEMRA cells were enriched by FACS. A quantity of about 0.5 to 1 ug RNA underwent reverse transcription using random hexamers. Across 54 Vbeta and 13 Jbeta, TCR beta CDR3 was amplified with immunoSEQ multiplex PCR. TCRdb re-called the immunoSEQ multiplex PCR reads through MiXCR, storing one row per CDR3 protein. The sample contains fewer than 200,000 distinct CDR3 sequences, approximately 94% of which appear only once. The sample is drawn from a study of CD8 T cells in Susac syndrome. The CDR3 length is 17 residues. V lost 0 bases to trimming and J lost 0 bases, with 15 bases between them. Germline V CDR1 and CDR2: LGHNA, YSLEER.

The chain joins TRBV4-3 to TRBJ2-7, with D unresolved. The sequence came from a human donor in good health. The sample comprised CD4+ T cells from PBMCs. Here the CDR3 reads CASSQDNGLKSSYEQYV. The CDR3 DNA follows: TGCGCCAGCAGCCAAGATAATGGCTTAAAGAGCTCCTACGAGCAGTACGTC.